Listed below are T cell receptor beta chains from one sample, sequenced in a study of blood T cells in healthy people across ages. TCRdb re-called the 5' RACE reads with MiXCR, one entry per CDR3 protein. The repertoire consists of roughly 1.5 million distinct CDR3 sequences, with 35% to 45% occurring once and the leading ten covering 4%. Sequencing was carried out using blood. These receptors were collected from a woman aged 18-35 years in good health. The CDR3 runs from the conserved cysteine through the conserved F or W. The order of the fields is V gene, D gene, J gene, clone size, CDR3 DNA, CDR3 protein. D genes are given only for firm matches. The listing skips clone size in some rows; elsewhere it reads once, few, many or a size class.

TRBV27,TRBD2,TRBJ2-5,.,TGTGCCAGCAGTAGGACTAGTAATTATGAGCAGTACTTC,CASSRTSNYEQYF
TRBV20-1,.,TRBJ2-5,.,TGCAGTGCTAGAGCCCCACTCCAAGAGACCCAGTACTTC,CSARAPLQETQYF
TRBV6-5,.,TRBJ1-2,.,TGTGCCAGCAATCCCCCCGGGCACTATGGCTACACCTTC,CASNPPGHYGYTF
TRBV27,.,TRBJ2-3,few,TGTGCCAGCAGCACCACCGGACAGTCCGCCGATACGCAGTATTTT,CASSTTGQSADTQYF
TRBV7-2,.,TRBJ2-3,.,TGTGCCAGCAGCTTAGACATCACAGATACGCAGTATTTT,CASSLDITDTQYF
TRBV27,.,TRBJ1-5,.,TGTGCCAGCAGCCCTAGGGGGAATTATCAGCCCCAGCATTTT,CASSPRGNYQPQHF
TRBV4-3,.,TRBJ2-7,.,TGCGCCAGCAGCCAAGGAGACAGGCGAGACGAGCAGTACTTC,CASSQGDRRDEQYF
TRBV4-3,.,TRBJ2-1,.,TGCGCCAGCAGCCGCGGCGGGATTAACAATGAGCAGTTCTTC,CASSRGGINNEQFF
TRBV2,.,TRBJ1-4,once,TGTGCCAGCAGGGACACAGGGAAAGAAAAACTGTTTTTT,CASRDTGKEKLFF
TRBV9,.,TRBJ2-1,few,TGTGCCAGCAGCACACGACAGTTTTCACCTTACAATGAGCAGTTCTTC,CASSTRQFSPYNEQFF
TRBV20-1,TRBD1,TRBJ1-2,.,TGCAGTGCTAATGACAGGGTCCGTGGCTACACCTTC,CSANDRVRGYTF
TRBV7-9,.,TRBJ2-1,many,TGTGCCAGCAGCTTATATGAGCAGTTCTTC,CASSLYEQFF
TRBV29-1,TRBD1,TRBJ2-5,.,TGCAGCGTCAGGGGGATCTCCTACAATGAGCAGTACTTC,CSVRGISYNEQYF
TRBV20-1,.,TRBJ1-2,few,TGCAGTGCTAGTCATATTGGAAGGGGCTACACCTTC,CSASHIGRGYTF
TRBV25-1,.,TRBJ2-5,few,TGTGCCAGCAGTGAATCGGGGATAAGGGAGACAGCCCCACGGGAAGGGACCCAGTACTTC,CASSESGIRETAPREGTQYF
TRBV7-2,TRBD1,TRBJ2-4,.,TGTGCCAGCAGCTTAGAAGGGACAGCCTTCAATGAGCAGTACTTC,CASSLEGTAFNEQYF
TRBV4-3,.,TRBJ2-2,few,TGCGCCAGCAGCCAAGATCCCCGCGGCCAGAACACCGGGGAGCTGTTTTTT,CASSQDPRGQNTGELFF
TRBV2,TRBD2,TRBJ2-5,many,TGTGCCAGCAGTCCCCAAACGGGGGGAGAGACCCAGTACTTC,CASSPQTGGETQYF
TRBV6-2/TRBV6-3,.,TRBJ2-3,many,TGTGCCAGCAGCCGGCTGGATACGCAGTATTTT,CASSRLDTQYF
TRBV7-2,.,TRBJ2-1,.,TGTGCCAGCAGCTTATCGAGGGGGAGGGCCTTCAATGAGCAGTTCTTC,CASSLSRGRAFNEQFF
TRBV7-9,TRBD1,TRBJ1-4,few,TGTGCCAGCAGCAGCACCGCGACAGGGGGGGTCGAAAAACTGTTTTTT,CASSSTATGGVEKLFF
TRBV7-9,.,TRBJ2-2,.,TGTGCCAGCAGCGCTAACCCACCGGGACAGAACACCGGGGAGCTGTTTTTT,CASSANPPGQNTGELFF